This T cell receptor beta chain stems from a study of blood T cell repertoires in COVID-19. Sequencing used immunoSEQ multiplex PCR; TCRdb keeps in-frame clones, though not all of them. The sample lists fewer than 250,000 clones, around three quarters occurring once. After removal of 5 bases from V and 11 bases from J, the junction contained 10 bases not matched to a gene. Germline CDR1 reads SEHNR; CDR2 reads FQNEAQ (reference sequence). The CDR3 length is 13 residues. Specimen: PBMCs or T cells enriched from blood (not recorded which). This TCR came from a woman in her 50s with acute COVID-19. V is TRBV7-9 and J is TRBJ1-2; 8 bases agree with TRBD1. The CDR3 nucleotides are TGTGCCAGCAGCCTACAGGGGGGTAACAGATACACCTTC. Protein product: CASSLQGGNRYTF.